The clone carrying this TCR beta chain showed up just a few times. Its antigen is as yet unknown. Between the trimmed V and J ends, which lost 0 bases and 7 bases, there was a span of 10 bases. The germline CDR1 and CDR2 sequences are SGHTA and FQGNSA. CDR3 length: 14 amino acids. The record originates from a study of T cell repertoires in cytomegalovirus infection. Study outcomes and limitations: There were HLA-C-restricted CMV-specific TCR beta clonotypes dominating the ex vivo response.

TCRdb used MiXCR to reprocess the reads, holding one entry per CDR3 protein. The sample records some 480,000 distinct CDR3 sequences, around 35% being singletons. This chain joins TRBV7-2 and TRBJ2-4, with a tentative D call TRBD2 (5 bases). This clonotype originated in a human donor in good health (CMV status not recorded). Some clones in this sample may be carry-over from other donors' samples. Sequencing used cultured PBMCs, obtained from culture after CMV antigen stimulation. The chain's CDR3 is CASSLAGEANIQYF. CDR3 bases: TGTGCCAGCAGCTTAGCCGGGGAAGCGAACATTCAGTACTTC.